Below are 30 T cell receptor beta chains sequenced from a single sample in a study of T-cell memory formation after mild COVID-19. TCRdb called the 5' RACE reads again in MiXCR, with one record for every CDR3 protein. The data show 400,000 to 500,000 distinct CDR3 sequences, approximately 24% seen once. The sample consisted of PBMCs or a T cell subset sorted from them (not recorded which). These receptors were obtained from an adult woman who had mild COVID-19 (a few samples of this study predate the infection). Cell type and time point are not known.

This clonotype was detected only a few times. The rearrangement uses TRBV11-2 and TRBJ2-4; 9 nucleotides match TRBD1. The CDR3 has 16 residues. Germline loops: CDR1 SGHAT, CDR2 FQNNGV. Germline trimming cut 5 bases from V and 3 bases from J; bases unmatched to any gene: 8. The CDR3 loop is CASSTYRGPRKNIQYF. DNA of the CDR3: TGTGCCAGCAGCACCTACAGGGGGCCGCGCAAAAACATTCAGTACTTC.

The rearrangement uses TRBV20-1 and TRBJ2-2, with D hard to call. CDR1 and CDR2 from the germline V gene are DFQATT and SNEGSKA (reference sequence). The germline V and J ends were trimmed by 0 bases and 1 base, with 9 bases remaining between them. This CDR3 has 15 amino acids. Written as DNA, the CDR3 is TGCAGTGCTAGAGACAGGTCCGGGAACACCGGGGAGCTGTTTTTT. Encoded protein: CSARDRSGNTGELFF.

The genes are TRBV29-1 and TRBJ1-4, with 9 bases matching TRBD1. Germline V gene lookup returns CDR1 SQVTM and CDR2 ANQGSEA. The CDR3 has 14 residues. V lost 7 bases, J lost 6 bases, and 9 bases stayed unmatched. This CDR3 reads CSAPATGGDEKLFF. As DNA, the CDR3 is TGCAGCGCTCCGGCGACAGGGGGGGATGAAAAACTGTTTTTT.

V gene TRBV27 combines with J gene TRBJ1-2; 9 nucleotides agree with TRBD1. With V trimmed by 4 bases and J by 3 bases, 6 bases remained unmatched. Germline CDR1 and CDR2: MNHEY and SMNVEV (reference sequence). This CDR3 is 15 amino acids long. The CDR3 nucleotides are TGTGCCAGCAGTTCCGGACAGGGGTTAGACTATGGCTACACCTTC. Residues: CASSSGQGLDYGYTF.

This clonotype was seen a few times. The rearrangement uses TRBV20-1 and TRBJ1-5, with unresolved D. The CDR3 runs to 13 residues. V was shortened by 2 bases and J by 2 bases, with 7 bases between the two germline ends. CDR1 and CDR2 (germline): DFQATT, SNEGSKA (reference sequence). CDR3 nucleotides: TGCAGTGCTAGATCCGGGGGCAATCAGCCCCAGCATTTT. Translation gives CSARSGGNQPQHF.

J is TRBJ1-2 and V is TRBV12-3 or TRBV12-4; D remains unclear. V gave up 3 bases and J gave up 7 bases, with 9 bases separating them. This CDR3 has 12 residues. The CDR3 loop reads CASSLKGLGYTF. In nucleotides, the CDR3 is TGTGCCAGCAGTTTGAAGGGCCTTGGCTACACCTTC.

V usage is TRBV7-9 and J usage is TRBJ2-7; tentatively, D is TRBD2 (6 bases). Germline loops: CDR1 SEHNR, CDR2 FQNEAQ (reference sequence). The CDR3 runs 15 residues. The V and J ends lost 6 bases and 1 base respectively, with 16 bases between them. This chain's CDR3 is CASSSLAGPSYEQYF. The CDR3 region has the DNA TGTGCCAGCAGTTCCCTGGCGGGACCTTCCTACGAGCAGTACTTC.

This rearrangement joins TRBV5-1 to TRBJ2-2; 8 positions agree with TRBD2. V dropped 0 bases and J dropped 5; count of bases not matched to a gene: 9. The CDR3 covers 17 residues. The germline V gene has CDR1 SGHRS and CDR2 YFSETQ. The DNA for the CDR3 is TGCGCCAGCAGCTTGGGGATTTGCCTAGCGGGTACCGGGGAGCTGTTTTTT. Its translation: CASSLGICLAGTGELFF.

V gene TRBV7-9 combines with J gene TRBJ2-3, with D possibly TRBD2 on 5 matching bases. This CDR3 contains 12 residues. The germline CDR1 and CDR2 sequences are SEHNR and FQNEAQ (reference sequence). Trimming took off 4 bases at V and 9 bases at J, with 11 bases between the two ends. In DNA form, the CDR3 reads TGTGCCAGCAGCTCCTTAACGGGAACGCAGTATTTT. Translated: CASSSLTGTQYF.

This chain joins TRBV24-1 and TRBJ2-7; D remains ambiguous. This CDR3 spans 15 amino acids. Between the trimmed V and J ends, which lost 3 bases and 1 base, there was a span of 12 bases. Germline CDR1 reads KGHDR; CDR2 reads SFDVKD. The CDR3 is CATSDPGRQSYEQYF. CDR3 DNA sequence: TGTGCCACCAGTGATCCAGGACGTCAATCCTACGAGCAGTACTTC.

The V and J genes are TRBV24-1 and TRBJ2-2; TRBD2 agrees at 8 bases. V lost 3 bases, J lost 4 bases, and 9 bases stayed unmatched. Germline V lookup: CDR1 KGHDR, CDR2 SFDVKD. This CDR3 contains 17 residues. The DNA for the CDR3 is TGTGCCACCAGTGATGCCTCACTAGCGGTTCGCACCGGGGAGCTGTTTTTT. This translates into CATSDASLAVRTGELFF.

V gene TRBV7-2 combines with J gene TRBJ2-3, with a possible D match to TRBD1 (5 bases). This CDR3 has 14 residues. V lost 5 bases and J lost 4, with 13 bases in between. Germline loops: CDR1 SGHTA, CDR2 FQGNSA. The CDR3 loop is CASSRFRGADTQYF. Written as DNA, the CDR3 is TGTGCCAGCAGCAGATTTAGGGGCGCAGATACGCAGTATTTT.

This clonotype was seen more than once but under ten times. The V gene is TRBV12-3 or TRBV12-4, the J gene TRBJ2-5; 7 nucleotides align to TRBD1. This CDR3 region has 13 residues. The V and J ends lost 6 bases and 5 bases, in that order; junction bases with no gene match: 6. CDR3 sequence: CASRQGGGETQYF. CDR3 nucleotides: TGTGCCAGCAGGCAAGGGGGCGGGGAGACCCAGTACTTC.

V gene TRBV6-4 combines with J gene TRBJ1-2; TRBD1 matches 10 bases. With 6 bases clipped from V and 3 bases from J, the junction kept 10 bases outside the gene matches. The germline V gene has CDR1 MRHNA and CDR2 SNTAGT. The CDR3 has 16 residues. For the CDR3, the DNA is TGTGCCAGCAGCGAGGGACAGGGGATCGGGCACTATGGCTACACCTTC. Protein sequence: CASSEGQGIGHYGYTF.

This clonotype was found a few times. For the CDR3, the DNA is TGTGCCAGTAGATCCGGACGGGAGACTGGTGGCTACACCTTC. This translates into CASRSGRETGGYTF. The chain uses TRBV19 and TRBJ1-2; D gene uncertain. Trimming shortened V by 6 bases and J by 7 bases, and 18 bases separated the two germline ends. This CDR3 comprises 14 residues. Germline lookup yields CDR1 LNHDA and CDR2 SQIVND (reference sequence).

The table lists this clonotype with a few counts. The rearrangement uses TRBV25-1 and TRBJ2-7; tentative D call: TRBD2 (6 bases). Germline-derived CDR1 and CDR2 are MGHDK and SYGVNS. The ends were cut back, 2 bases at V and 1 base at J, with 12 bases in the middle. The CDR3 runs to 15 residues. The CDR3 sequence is CASSEAVAESYEQYF. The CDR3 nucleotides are TGTGCCAGCAGTGAAGCGGTAGCGGAGTCCTACGAGCAGTACTTC.

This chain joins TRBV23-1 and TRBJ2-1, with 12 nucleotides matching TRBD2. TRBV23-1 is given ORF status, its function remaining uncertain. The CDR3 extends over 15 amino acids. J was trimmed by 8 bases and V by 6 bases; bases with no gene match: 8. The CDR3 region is CASRLAGGGRDEQFF. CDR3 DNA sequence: TGCGCCAGCAGACTAGCGGGAGGAGGTCGGGATGAGCAGTTCTTC.

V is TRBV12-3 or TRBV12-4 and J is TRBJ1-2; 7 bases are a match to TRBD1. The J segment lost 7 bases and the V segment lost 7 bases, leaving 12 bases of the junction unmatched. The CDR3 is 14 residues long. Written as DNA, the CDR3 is TGTGCCAGCACCCCCCTGACAGGGAATGGTGGCTACACCTTC. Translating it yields CASTPLTGNGGYTF.

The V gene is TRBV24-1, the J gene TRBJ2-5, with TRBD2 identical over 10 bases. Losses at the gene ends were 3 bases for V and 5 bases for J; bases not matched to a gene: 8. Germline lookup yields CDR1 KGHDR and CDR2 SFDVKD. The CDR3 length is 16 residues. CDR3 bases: TGTGCCACCAGTGATCGGGTAGCGGGAGGTTTTGAGACCCAGTACTTC. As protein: CATSDRVAGGFETQYF.

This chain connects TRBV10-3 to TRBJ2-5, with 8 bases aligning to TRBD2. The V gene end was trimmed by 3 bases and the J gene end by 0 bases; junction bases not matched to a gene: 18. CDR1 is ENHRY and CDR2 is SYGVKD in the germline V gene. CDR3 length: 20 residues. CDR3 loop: CAISEGPKTLAGMYQETQYF. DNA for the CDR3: TGTGCCATCAGTGAAGGACCCAAGACTCTAGCGGGCATGTACCAAGAGACCCAGTACTTC.

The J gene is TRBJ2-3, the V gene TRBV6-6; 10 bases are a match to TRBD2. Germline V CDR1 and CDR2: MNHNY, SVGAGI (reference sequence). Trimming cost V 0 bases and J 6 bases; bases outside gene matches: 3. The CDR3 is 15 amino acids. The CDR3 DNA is TGTGCCAGCAGTTACTCACTAGCGGGAAGGGATACGCAGTATTTT. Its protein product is CASSYSLAGRDTQYF.

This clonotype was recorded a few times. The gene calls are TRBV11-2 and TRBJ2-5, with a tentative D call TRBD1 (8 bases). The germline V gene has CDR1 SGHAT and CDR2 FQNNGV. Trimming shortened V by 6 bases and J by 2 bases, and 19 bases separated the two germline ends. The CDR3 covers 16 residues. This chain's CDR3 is CASSSGGDRTQETQYF. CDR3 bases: TGTGCCAGCAGTTCAGGGGGGGACAGGACTCAAGAGACCCAGTACTTC.

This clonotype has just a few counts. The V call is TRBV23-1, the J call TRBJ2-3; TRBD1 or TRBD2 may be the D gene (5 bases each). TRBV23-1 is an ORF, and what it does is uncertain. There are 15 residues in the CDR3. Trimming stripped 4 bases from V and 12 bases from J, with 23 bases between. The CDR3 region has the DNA TGCGCCAGCAGTCCGGAGTCCCGGGACGTGAATAATCAGTATTTT. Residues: CASSPESRDVNNQYF.

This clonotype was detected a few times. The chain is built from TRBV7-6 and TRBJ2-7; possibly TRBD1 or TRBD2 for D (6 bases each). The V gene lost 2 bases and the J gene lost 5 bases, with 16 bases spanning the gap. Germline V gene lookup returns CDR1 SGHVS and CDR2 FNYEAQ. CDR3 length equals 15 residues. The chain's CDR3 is CASSLLEGGFNEQYF. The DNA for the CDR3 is TGTGCCAGCAGCTTACTGGAGGGGGGCTTCAACGAGCAGTACTTC.

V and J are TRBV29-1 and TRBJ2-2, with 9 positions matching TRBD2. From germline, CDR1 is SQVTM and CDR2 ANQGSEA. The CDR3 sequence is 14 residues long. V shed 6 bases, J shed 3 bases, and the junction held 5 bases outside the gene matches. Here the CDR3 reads CSVKREVDTGELFF. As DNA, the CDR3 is TGCAGCGTCAAGCGGGAGGTGGACACCGGGGAGCTGTTTTTT.

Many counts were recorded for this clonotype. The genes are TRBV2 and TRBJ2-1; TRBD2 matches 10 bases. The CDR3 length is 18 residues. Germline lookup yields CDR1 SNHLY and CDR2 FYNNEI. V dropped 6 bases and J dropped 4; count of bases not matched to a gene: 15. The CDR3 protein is CASSRRPTGTSEYNEQFF. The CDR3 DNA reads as TGTGCCAGCAGCCGACGCCCTACCGGGACTAGCGAATACAATGAGCAGTTCTTC.

Written as DNA, the CDR3 is TGCGCCAGCAGCCAAGATCGGCTAGCCAAAAACATTCAGTACTTC. It encodes CASSQDRLAKNIQYF. The chain combines TRBV4-3 with TRBJ2-4; D gene ambiguous. Trimming cost V 0 bases and J 0 bases, with 6 bases left between them. The CDR3 spans 15 residues. The germline CDR1 and CDR2 sequences are LGHNA and YSLEER.

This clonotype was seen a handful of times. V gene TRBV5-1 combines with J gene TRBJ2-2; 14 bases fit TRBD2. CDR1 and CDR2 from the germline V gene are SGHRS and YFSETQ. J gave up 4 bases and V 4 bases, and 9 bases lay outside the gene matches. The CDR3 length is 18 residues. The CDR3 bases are TGCGCCAGCAGCCCATGGACTAGCGGGGGGCCCGGCACCGGGGAGCTGTTTTTT. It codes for CASSPWTSGGPGTGELFF.

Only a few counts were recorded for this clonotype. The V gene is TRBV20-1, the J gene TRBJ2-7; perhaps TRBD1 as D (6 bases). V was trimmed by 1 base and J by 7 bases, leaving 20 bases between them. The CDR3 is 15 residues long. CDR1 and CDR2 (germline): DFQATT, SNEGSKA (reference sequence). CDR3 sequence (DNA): TGCAGTGCTAGAGGAACAGGGCGAGCTCGGTGGGAGCAGTACTTC. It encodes CSARGTGRARWEQYF.

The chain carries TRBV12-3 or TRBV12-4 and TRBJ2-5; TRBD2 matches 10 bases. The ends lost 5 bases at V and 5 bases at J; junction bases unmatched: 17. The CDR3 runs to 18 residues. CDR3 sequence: CASSPTGSGRASWETQYF. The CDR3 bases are TGTGCCAGCAGTCCTACGGGCAGCGGGAGGGCCAGTTGGGAGACCCAGTACTTC.